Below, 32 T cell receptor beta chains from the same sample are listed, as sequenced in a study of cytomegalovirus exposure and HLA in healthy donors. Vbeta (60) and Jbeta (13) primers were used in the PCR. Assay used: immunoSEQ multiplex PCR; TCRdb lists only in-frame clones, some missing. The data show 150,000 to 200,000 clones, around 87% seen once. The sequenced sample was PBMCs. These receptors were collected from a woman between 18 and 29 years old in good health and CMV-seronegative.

CDR3 residues: CASSLGRGDYEQYF. CDR3 nucleotide sequence: TGCGCCAGCAGTTTAGGCAGGGGGGACTACGAGCAGTACTTC. The chain employs TRBV5-1 and TRBJ2-7; D is possibly TRBD1 (7 bases). V was trimmed by 5 bases and J by 3 bases, leaving 15 bases between them. Germline values: CDR1 SGHRS, CDR2 YFSETQ. The length of the CDR3 is 14 residues.

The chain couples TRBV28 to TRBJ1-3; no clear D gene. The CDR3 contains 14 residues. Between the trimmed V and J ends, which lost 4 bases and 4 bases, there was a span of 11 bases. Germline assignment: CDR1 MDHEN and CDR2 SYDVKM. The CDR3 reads CASSSTTWGNTIYF. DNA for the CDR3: TGTGCCAGCAGTTCAACTACTTGGGGAAACACCATATATTTT.

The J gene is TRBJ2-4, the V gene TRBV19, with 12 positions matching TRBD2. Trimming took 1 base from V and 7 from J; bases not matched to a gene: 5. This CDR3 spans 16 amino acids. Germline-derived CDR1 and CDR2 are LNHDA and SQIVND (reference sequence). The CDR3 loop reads CASSIALAGGGNIQYF. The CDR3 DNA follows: TGTGCCAGTAGTATAGCCCTAGCGGGAGGGGGGAACATTCAGTACTTC.

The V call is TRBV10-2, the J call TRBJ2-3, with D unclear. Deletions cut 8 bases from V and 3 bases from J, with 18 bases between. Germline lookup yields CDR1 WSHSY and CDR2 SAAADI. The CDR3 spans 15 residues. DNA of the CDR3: TGCGCCAGCCACCCAACTAAGATTTTAACAGATACGCAGTATTTT. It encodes CASHPTKILTDTQYF.

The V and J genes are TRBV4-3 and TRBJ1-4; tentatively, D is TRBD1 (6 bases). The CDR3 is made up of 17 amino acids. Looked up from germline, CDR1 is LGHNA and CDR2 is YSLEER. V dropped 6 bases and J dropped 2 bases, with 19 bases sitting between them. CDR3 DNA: TGCGCCAGCAGACTACGGGCGGGGGGGGCGACTAATGAAAAACTGTTTTTT. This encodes CASRLRAGGATNEKLFF.

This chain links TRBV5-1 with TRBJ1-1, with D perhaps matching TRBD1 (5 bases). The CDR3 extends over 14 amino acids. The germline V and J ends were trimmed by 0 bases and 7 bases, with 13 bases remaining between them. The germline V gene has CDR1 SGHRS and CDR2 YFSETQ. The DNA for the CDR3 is TGCGCCAGCAGCTTGGTTGGGGCTACCGGTGAAGCTTTCTTT. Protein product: CASSLVGATGEAFF.

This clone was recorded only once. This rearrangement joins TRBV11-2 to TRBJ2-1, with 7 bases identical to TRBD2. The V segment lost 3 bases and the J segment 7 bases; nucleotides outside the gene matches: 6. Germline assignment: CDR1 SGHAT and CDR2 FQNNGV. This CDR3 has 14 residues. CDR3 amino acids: CASSFGTGGNEQFF. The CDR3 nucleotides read TGTGCCAGCAGCTTTGGGACCGGGGGGAATGAGCAGTTCTTC.

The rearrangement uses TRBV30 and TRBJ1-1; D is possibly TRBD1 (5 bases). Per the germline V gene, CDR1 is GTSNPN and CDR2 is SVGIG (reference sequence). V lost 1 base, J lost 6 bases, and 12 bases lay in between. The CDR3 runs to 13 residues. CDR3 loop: CAWSARGWAEAFF. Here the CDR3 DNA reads TGTGCCTGGAGTGCCCGGGGGTGGGCTGAAGCTTTCTTT.

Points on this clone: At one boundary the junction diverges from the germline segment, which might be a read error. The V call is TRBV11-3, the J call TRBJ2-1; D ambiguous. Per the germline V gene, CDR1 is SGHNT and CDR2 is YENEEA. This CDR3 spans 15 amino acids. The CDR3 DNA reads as TGTGCCATCAGCGAGCCCGCACGCTCCTACAATGAGCAGTTCTTC. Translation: CAISEPARSYNEQFF.

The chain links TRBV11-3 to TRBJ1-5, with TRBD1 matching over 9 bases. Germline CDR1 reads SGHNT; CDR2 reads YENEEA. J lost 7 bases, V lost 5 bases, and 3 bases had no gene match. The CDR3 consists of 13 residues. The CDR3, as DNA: TGTGCCAGCAGCGAGGACAGGGGCCAGCCCCAGCATTTT. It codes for CASSEDRGQPQHF.

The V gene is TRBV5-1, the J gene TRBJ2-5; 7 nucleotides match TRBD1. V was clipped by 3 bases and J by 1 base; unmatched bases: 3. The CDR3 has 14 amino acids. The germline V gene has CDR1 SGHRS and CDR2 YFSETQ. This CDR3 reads CASSSGTAQETQYF. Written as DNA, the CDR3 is TGCGCCAGCAGCTCGGGGACAGCCCAAGAGACCCAGTACTTC.

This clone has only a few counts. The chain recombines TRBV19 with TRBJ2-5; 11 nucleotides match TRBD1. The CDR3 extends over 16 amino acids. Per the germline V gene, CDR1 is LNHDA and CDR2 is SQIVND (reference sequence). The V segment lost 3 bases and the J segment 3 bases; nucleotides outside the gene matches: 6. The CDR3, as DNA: TGTGCCAGTAGTATGGGGGGGACAGGGGGTAAAGAGACCCAGTACTTC. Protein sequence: CASSMGGTGGKETQYF. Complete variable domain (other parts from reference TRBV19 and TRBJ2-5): DGGITQSPKYLFRKEGQNVTLSCEQNLNHDAMYWYRQDPGQGLRLIYYSQIVNDFQKGDIAEGYSVSREKKESFPLTVTSAQKNPTAFYLCASSMGGTGGKETQYFGPGTRLLVL.

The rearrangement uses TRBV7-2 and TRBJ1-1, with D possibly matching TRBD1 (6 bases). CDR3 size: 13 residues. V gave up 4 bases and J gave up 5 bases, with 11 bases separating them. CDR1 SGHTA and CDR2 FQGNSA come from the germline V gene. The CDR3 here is CASSYRQATEAFF. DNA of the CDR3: TGTGCCAGCAGCTACAGACAGGCTACTGAAGCTTTCTTT.

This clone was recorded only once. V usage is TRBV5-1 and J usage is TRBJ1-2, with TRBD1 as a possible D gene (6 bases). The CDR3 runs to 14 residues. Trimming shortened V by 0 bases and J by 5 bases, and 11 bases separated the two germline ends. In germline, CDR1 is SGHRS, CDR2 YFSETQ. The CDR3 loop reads CASSLGTDSYGYTF. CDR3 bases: TGCGCCAGCAGCTTGGGGACGGACAGTTATGGCTACACCTTC.

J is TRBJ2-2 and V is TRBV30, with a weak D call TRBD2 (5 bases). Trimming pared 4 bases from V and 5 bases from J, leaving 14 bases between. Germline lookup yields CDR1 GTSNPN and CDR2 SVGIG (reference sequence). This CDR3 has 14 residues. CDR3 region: CAWTRAFSTGELFF. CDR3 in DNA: TGTGCCTGGACGAGGGCCTTCAGTACCGGGGAGCTGTTTTTT.

CDR3 bases: TGTGCCAGTAGTAGGCGACAGGGATGGAGCTCTGAGCAGTTCTTC. Residues: CASSRRQGWSSEQFF. V is TRBV19 and J is TRBJ2-1; 7 nucleotides match TRBD1. The CDR3 spans 15 residues. Germline CDR1 reads LNHDA; CDR2 reads SQIVND (reference sequence). Trimming cost V 4 bases and J 9 bases; bases outside gene matches: 12.

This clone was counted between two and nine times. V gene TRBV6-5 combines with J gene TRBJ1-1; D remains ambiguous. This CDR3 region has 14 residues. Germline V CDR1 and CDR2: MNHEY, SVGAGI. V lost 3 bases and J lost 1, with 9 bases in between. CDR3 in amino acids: CASSYETGNTEAFF. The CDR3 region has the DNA TGTGCCAGCAGTTATGAAACCGGGAACACTGAAGCTTTCTTT.

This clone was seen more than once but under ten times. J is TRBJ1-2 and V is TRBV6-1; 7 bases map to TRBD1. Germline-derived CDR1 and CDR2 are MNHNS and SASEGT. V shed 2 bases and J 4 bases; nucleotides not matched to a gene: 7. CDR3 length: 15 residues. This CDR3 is CASSEIGQAAYGYTF. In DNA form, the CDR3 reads TGTGCCAGCAGTGAAATAGGACAGGCAGCCTATGGCTACACCTTC.

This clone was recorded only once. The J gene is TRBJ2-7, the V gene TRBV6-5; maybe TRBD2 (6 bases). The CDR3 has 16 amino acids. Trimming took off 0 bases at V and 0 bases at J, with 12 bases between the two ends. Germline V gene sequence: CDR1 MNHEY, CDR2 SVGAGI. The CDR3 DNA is TGTGCCAGCAGTTACTCTGGGACTTCGAGCTCCTACGAGCAGTACTTC. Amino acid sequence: CASSYSGTSSSYEQYF.

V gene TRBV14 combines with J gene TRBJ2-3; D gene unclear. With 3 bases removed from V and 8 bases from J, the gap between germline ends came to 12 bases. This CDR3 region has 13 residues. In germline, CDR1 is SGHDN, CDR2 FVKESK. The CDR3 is CASSQVSTGTQYF. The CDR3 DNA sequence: TGTGCCAGCAGCCAGGTATCCACTGGTACGCAGTATTTT.

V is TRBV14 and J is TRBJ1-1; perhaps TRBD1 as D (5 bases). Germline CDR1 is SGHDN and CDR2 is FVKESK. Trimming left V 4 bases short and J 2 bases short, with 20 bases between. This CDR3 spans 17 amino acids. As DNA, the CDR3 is TGTGCCAGCAGCCGAAGGATAGGGGTGATACTAAACACTGAAGCTTTCTTT. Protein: CASSRRIGVILNTEAFF.

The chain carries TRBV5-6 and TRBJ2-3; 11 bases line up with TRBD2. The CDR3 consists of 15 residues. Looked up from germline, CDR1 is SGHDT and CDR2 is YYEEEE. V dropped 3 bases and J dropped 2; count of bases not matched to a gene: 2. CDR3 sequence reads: CASSSGLADTDTQYF. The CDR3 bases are TGTGCCAGCAGCTCGGGACTAGCGGACACAGATACGCAGTATTTT.

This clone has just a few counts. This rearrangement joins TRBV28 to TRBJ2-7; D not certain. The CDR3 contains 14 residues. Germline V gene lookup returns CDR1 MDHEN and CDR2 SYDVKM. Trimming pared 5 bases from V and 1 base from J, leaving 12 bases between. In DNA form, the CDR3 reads TGTGCCAGCAGTCCCCTCGGTGAGTCCTACGAGCAGTACTTC. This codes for CASSPLGESYEQYF.

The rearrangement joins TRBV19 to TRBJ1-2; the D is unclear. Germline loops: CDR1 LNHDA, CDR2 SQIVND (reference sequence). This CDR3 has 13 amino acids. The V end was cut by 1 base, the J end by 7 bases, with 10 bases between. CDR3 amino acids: CASSIGLQSGYTF. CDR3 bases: TGTGCCAGTAGTATAGGCCTGCAGTCTGGCTACACCTTC.

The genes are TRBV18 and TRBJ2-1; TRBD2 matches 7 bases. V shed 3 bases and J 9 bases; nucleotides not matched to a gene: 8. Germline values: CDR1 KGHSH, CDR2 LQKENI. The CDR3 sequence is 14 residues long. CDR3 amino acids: CASSPWDWEGEQFF. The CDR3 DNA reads TGTGCCAGCTCACCCTGGGACTGGGAGGGTGAGCAGTTCTTC.

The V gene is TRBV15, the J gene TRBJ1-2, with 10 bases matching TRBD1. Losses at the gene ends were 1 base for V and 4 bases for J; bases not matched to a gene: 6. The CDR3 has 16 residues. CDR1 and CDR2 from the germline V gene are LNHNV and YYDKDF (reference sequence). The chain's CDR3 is CATSRVGGQGTYGYTF. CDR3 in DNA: TGTGCCACCAGCAGAGTAGGGGGACAGGGGACCTATGGCTACACCTTC.

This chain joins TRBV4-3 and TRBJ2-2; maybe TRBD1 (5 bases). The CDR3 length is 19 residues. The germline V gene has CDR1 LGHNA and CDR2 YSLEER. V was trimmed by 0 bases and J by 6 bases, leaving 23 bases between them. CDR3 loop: CASSQDWSAGSVVAGELFF. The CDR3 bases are TGCGCCAGCAGCCAAGATTGGAGTGCAGGGTCGGTAGTAGCCGGGGAGCTGTTTTTT.

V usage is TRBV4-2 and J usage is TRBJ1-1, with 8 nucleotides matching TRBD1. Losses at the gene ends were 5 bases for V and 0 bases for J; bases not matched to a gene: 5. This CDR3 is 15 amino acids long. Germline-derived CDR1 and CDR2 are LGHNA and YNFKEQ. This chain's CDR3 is CASSLKTGVNTEAFF. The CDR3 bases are TGTGCCAGCAGCTTAAAGACAGGGGTGAACACTGAAGCTTTCTTT.

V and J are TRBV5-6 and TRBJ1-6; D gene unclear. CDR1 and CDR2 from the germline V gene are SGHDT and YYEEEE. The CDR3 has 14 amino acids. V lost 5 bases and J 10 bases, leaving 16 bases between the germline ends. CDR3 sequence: CASSSAEGRSPLHF. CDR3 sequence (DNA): TGTGCCAGCAGTTCTGCTGAAGGCAGGTCACCCCTCCACTTT.

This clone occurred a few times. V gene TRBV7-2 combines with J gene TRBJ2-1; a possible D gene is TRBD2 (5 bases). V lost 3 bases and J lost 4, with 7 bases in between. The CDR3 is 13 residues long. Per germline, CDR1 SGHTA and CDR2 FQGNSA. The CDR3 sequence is CASSFSEYNEQFF. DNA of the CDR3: TGTGCCAGCAGCTTTAGCGAATACAATGAGCAGTTCTTC.

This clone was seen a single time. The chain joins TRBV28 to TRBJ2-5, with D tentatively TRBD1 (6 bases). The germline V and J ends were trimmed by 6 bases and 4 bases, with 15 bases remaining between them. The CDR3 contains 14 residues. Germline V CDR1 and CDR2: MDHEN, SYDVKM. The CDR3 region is CASRSRSRGETQYF. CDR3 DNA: TGTGCCAGCAGATCGCGGTCCAGGGGAGAGACCCAGTACTTC.

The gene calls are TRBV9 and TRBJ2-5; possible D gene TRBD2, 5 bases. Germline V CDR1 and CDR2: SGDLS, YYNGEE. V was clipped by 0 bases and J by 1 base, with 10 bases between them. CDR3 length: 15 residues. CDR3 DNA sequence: TGTGCCAGCAGCGTAGAGGGCGGGCTCCAAGAGACCCAGTACTTC. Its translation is CASSVEGGLQETQYF.